This T cell receptor beta chain came from a study of a mutant IDH1 vaccine in newly diagnosed glioma. On the study more broadly: Averaging approximately 40 years of age, treated patients were approximately 60% male and roughly 40% female. Most patients had received both radiotherapy and temozolomide, the prior options being radiotherapy, temozolomide, or both.

CDR1 is MNHEY, CDR2 SMNVEV, per germline (reference sequence). CDR3 size: 15 residues. With 5 bases clipped from V and 5 bases from J, the junction kept 8 bases outside the gene matches. In the case of this clone: Its antigen is as yet unknown.

Time point defined: week 35, safety follow-up. Every single dose of the vaccine, 300 ug of mutant IDH1 20-mer peptide, came with topical imiquimod. There were new WHO grade 3 or 4 astrocytomas in the donors, and these were IDH1-mutant and ATRX-lost. TCRdb's table, derived via immunoSEQ multiplex PCR, lists solely in-frame clones and lacks some. The sample shows around 44,000 clones, approximately 79% of them seen only once. Sequencing used PBMCs, obtained from a glioma patient whose treatment included an IDH1 peptide vaccine. The chain uses TRBV27 and TRBJ2-2; 7 bases map to TRBD2. The clonotype comes from a man aged 40-49 years with glioma. The CDR3 spells CASSNPAGVTGELFF. The DNA for the CDR3 is TGTGCCAGCAGTAACCCGGCGGGAGTGACCGGGGAGCTGTTTTTT.